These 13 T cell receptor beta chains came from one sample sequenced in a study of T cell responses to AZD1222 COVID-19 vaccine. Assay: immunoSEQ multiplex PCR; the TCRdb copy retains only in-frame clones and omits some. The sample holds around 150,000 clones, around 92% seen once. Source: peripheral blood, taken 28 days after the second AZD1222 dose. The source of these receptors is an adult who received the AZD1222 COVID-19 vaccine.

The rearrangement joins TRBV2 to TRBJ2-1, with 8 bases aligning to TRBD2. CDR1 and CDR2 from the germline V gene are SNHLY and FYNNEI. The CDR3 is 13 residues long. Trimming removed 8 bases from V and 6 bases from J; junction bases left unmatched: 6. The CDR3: CASEAGATNEQFF. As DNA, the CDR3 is TGTGCCAGCGAAGCGGGGGCGACCAATGAGCAGTTCTTC. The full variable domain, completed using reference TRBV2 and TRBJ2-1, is EPEVTQTPSHQVTQMGQEVILRCVPISNHLYFYWYRQILGQKVEFLVSFYNNEISEKSEIFDDQFSVERPDGSNFTLKIRSTKLEDSAMYFCASEAGATNEQFFGPGTRLTVL.

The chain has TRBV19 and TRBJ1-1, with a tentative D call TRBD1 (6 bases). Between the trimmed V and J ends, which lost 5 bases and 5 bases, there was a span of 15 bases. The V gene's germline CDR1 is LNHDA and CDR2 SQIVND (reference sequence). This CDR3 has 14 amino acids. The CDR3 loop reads CASSPPRTATEAFF. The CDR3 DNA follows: TGTGCCAGTAGTCCCCCTCGGACAGCTACTGAAGCTTTCTTT.

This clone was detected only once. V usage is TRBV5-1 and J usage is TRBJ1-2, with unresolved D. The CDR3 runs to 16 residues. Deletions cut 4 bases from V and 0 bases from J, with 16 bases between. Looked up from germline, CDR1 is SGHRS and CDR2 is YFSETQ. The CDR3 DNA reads TGCGCCAGCAGCAAGGGCCTCAGTATATCTAACTATGGCTACACCTTC. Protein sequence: CASSKGLSISNYGYTF.

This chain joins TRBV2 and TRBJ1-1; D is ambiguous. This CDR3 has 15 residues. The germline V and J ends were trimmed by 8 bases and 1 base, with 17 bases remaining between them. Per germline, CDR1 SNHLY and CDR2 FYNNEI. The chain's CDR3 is CASVGTSGRNTEAFF. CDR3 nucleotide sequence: TGTGCCAGCGTCGGAACCTCTGGTCGGAACACTGAAGCTTTCTTT.

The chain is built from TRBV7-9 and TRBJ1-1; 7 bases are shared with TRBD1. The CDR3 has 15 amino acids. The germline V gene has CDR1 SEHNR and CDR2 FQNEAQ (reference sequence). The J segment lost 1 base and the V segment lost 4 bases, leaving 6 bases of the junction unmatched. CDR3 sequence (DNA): TGTGCCAGCAGCTCTCGGACAGGTAGGAACACTGAAGCTTTCTTT. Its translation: CASSSRTGRNTEAFF.

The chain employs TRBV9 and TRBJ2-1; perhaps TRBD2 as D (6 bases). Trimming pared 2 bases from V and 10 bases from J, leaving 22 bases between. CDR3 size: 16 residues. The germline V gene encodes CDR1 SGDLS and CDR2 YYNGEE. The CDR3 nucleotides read TGTGCCAGCAGCGTCGCTGAGGGAGGAGCCATAAGGGAGCAGTTCTTC. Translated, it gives CASSVAEGGAIREQFF. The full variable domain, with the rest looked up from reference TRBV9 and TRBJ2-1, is DSGVTQTPKHLITATGQRVTLRCSPRSGDLSVYWYQQSLDQGLQFLIQYYNGEERAKGNILERFSAQQFPDLHSELNLSSLELGDSALYFCASSVAEGGAIREQFFGPGTRLTVL.

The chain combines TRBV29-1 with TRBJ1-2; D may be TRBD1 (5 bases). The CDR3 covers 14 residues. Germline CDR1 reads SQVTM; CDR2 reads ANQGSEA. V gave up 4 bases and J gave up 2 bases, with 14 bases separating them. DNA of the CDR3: TGCAGCGTTGCGTCCAGGGCATCGAACTATGGCTACACCTTC. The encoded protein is CSVASRASNYGYTF.

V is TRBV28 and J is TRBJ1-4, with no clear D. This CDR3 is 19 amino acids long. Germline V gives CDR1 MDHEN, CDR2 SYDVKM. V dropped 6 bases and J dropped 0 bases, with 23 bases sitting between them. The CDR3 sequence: CASSVRRSGLGATNEKLFF. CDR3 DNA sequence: TGTGCCAGCAGCGTACGAAGATCGGGTCTCGGAGCAACTAATGAAAAACTGTTTTTT.

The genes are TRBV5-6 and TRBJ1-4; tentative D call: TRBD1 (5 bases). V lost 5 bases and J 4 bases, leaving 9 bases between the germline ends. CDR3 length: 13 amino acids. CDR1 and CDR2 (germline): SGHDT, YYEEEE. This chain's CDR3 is CASRGQHNEKLFF. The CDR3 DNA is TGTGCCAGCAGGGGGCAGCATAATGAAAAACTGTTTTTT.

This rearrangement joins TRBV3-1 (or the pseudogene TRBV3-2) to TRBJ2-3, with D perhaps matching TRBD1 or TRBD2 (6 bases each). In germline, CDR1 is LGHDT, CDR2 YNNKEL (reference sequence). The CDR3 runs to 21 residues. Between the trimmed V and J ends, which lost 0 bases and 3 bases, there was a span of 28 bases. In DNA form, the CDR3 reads TGTGCCAGCAGCCAAGATATAGACAGGCTCGTTACGGGCGGGACGACAGATACGCAGTATTTT. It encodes CASSQDIDRLVTGGTTDTQYF.

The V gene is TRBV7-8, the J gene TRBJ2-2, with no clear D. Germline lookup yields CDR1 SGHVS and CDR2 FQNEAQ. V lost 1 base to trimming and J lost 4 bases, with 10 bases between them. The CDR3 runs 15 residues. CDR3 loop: CASSLGTTITGELFF. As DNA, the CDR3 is TGTGCCAGCAGCTTAGGTACTACCATCACCGGGGAGCTGTTTTTT.

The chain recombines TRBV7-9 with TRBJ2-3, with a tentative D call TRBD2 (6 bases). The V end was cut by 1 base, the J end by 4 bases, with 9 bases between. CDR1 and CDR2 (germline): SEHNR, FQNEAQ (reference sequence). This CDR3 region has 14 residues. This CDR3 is CASSLDASADTQYF. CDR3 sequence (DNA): TGTGCCAGCAGCTTAGATGCTAGCGCAGATACGCAGTATTTT.

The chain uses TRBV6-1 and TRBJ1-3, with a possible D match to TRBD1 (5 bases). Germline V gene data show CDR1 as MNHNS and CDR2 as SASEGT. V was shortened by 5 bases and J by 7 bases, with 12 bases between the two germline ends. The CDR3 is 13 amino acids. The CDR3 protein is CASSTGLPNTIYF. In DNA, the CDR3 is TGTGCCAGCAGTACGGGACTCCCGAACACCATATATTTT.